These T cell receptor beta chains were read from a single sample in a study of identical twins. TCRdb independently ran MiXCR on the 5' RACE reads; one entry per CDR3 protein. The table lists 1.5 million or so distinct CDR3 sequences, under 35% of them singletons. The sample taken for sequencing was cord blood. These receptors came from a newborn girl in good health. CDR3s include the opening cysteine and the closing phenylalanine or tryptophan. D genes are given only for firm matches. Only some rows state a clone size, as once, few, many or a class for expanded clones.

D gene	V gene	J gene	clone size	CDR3 DNA	CDR3 protein
TRBD1	TRBV12-3/TRBV12-4	TRBJ1-1	few	TGTGCCAGCAGCCCTACCCCGGGACAGATGAACACTGAAGCTTTCTTT	CASSPTPGQMNTEAFF
-	TRBV18	TRBJ1-1	-	TGTGCCAGCTCACCTCCACAGGGGAACACTGAAGCTTTCTTT	CASSPPQGNTEAFF
-	TRBV5-1	TRBJ2-7	-	TGCGCCAGCAGCTTGGTGCGGGGACGGGACGAGCAGTACTTC	CASSLVRGRDEQYF
-	TRBV5-8	TRBJ2-4	-	TGTGCCAGCAGCTTGCCCAGGCTAGCCAAAAACATTCAGTACTTC	CASSLPRLAKNIQYF
-	TRBV10-3	TRBJ2-7	-	TGTGCCATCAGTGTTAGGGAGTTCGTCCACGAGCAGTACTTC	CAISVREFVHEQYF
-	TRBV10-3	TRBJ1-2	many	TGTGCCATCAGTGCGGGTGTGCAGGACTATGGCTACACCTTC	CAISAGVQDYGYTF
-	TRBV28	TRBJ1-1	-	TGTGCCAGCAGTTTCCCCAGGAACACTGAAGCTTTCTTT	CASSFPRNTEAFF
-	TRBV25-1	TRBJ2-3	few	TGTGCCAGCAGTGAACCTTGGGTAGGGGGGCTAGATACGCAGTATTTT	CASSEPWVGGLDTQYF
-	TRBV20-1	TRBJ1-1	-	TGCAGTGCCGAAAGATGGGGGAACACTGAAGCTTTCTTT	CSAERWGNTEAFF
TRBD1	TRBV6-1	TRBJ1-6	-	TGTGCCAGCAGTGAAGGACAGGGGGACAATTCACCCCTCCACTTT	CASSEGQGDNSPLHF
TRBD1	TRBV6-1	TRBJ2-1	-	TGTGCCAGCTCGACAGGGATAGTACTCTCCTACAATGAGCAGTTCTTC	CASSTGIVLSYNEQFF
TRBD1	TRBV25-1	TRBJ2-5	-	TGTGCCAGCAGCCGTCAGGACAGGGGGATTCTCCAAGAGACCCAGTACTTC	CASSRQDRGILQETQYF
TRBD2	TRBV20-1	TRBJ2-5	-	TGCAGTGCGCGGACTAGCGGCAACCAAGAGACCCAGTACTTC	CSARTSGNQETQYF
TRBD1	TRBV20-1	TRBJ1-5	-	TGCAGTGCCGCGGACAGGCTAAGCAATCAGCCCCAGCATTTT	CSAADRLSNQPQHF
-	TRBV7-8	TRBJ2-5	-	TGTGCCAGCACCATCGGGCCCCAAGAGACCCAGTACTTC	CASTIGPQETQYF
-	TRBV6-2/TRBV6-3	TRBJ2-5	-	TGTGCCACCGCAATGGGTACTGAGCAGTACTTC	CATAMGTEQYF
TRBD2	TRBV5-6	TRBJ2-4	-	TGTGCCAGCAGCTACCGAGCCGTAGCGGGGGGGCGAAGGGAAGCCAAAAACATTCAGTACTTC	CASSYRAVAGGRREAKNIQYF
-	TRBV12-5	TRBJ2-3	few	TGTGCTAGTGGTTTGTTCGCGGGGCCATATGAGGATACGCAGTATTTT	CASGLFAGPYEDTQYF
-	TRBV7-2	TRBJ2-3	-	TGTGCCAGCAGAGAGAGGAGGGGACTCCGCACAGATACGCAGTATTTT	CASRERRGLRTDTQYF
-	TRBV29-1	TRBJ2-7	many	TGCAGCGTTGAAGGGTCCCCGAATACTCCTTACGAGCAGTACTTC	CSVEGSPNTPYEQYF